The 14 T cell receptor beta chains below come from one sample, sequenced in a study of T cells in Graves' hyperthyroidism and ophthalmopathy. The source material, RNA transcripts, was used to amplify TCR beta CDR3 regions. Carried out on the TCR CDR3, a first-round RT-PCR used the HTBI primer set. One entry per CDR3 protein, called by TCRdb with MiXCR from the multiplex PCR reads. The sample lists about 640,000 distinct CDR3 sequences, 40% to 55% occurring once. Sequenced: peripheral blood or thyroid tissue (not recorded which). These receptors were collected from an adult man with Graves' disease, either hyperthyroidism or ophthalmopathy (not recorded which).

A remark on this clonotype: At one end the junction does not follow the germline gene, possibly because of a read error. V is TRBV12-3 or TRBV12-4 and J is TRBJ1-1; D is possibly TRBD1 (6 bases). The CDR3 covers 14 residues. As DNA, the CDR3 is TGTGCCAGCAGGGTGGGGGGGGCAATAACTGAAGCTTCCTTT. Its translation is CASRVGGAITEASF.

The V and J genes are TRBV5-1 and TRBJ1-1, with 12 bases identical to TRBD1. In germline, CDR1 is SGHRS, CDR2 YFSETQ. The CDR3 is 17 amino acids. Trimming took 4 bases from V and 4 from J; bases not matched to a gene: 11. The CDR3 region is CASSAGTGGVGTTEAFF. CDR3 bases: TGCGCCAGCAGCGCCGGGACAGGGGGCGTCGGTACCACTGAAGCTTTCTTT.

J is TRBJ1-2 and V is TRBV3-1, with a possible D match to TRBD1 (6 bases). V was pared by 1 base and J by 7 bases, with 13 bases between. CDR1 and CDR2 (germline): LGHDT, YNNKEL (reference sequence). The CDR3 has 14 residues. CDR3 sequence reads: CASSQGGGRGGYTF. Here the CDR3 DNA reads TGTGCCAGCAGCCAAGGGGGGGGGCGCGGTGGCTACACCTTC.

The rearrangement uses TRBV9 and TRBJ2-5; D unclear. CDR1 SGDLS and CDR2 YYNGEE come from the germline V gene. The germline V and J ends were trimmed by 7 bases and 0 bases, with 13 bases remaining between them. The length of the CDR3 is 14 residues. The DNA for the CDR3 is TGTGCCAGCTCGAGATGGACCTACCAAGAGACCCAGTACTTC. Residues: CASSRWTYQETQYF.

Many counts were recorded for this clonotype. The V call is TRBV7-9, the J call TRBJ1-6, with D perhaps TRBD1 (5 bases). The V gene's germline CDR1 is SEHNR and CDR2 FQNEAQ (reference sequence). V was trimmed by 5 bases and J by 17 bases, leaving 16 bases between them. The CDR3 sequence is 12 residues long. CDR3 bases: TGTGCCAGCAGCCACGGGACTCCCGGGATCCACTTT. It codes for CASSHGTPGIHF.

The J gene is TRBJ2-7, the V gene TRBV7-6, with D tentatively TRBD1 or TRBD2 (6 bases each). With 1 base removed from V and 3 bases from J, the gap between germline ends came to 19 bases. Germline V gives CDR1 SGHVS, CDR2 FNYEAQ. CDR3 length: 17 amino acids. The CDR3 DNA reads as TGTGCCAGCAGCTTAGAGGGGGAGGCGGGTTCGATCTACGAGCAGTACTTC. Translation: CASSLEGEAGSIYEQYF.

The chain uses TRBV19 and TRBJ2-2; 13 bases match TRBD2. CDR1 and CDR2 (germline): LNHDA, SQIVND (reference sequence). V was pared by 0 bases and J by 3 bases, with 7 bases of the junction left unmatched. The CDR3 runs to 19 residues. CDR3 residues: CASSIDGLAGVRDTGELFF. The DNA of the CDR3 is TGTGCCAGTAGTATAGATGGACTAGCGGGAGTCCGTGACACCGGGGAGCTGTTTTTT.

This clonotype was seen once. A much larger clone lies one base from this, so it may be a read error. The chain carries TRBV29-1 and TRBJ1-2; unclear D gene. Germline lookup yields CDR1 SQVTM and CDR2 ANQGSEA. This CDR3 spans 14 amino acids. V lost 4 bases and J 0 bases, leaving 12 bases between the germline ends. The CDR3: CSVGDNAPNYGYTF. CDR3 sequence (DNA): TGCAGCGTTGGAGATAACGCGCCTAACTATGGCTACACCTTC.

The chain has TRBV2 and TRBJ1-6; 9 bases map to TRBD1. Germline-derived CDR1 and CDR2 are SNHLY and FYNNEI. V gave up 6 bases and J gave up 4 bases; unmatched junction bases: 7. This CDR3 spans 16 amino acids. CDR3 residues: CASRAGTGTYNSPLHF. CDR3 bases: TGTGCCAGCAGAGCCGGGACAGGGACATATAATTCACCCCTCCACTTT.

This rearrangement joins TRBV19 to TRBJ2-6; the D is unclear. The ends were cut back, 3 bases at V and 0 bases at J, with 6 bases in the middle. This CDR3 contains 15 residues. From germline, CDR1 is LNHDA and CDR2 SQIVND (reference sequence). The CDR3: CASSIWSSGANVLTF. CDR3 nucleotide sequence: TGTGCCAGTAGTATTTGGAGCTCTGGGGCCAACGTCCTGACTTTC.

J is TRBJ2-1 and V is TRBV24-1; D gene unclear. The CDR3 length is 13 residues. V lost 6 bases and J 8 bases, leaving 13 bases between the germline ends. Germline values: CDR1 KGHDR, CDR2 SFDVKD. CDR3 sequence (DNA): TGTGCCACCAGTACCGAAGGGCACGATGAGCAGTTCTTC. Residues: CATSTEGHDEQFF.

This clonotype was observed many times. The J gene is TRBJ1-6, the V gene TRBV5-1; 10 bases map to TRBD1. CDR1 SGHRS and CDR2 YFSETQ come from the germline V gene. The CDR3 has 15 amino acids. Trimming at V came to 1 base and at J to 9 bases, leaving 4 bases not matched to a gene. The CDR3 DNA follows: TGCGCCAGCAGCTTGCTTGGACAGGGGGTTTCACCCCTCCACTTT. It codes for CASSLLGQGVSPLHF.

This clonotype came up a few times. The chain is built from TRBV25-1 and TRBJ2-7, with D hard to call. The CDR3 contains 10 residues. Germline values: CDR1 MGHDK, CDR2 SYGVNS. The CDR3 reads CARSGLEQYF. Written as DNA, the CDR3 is TGTGCTAGGTCGGGTCTCGAGCAGTACTTC.

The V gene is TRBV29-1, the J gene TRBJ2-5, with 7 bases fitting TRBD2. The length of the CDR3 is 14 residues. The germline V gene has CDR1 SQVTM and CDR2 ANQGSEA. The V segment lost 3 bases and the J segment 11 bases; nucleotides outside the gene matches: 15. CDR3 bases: TGCAGCGTTGAGGGCGGGAGCATCGGGCGAGTTCAGTACTTC. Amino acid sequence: CSVEGGSIGRVQYF. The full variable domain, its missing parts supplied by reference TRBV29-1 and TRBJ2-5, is SAVISQKPSRDICQRGTSLTIQCQVDSQVTMMFWYRQQPGQSLTLIATANQGSEATYESGFVIDKFPISRPNLTFSTLTVSNMSPEDSSIYLCSVEGGSIGRVQYFGPGTRLLVL.